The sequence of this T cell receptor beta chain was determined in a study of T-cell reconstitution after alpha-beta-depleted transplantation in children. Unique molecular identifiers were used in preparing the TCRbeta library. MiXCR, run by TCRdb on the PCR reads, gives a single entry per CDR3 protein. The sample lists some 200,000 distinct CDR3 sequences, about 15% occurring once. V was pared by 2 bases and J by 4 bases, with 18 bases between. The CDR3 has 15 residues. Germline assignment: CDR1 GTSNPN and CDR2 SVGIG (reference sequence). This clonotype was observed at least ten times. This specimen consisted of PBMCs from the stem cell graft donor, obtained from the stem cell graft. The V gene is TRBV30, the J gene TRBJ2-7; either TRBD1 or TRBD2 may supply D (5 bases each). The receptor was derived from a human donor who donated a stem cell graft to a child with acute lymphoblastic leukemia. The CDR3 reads CAWSTGTLRIYEQYF. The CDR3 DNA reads TGTGCCTGGAGTACCGGGACCCTGAGGATTTACGAGCAGTACTTC.